Below are 18 T cell receptor beta chains sequenced from a single sample in a study of T cell responses to AZD1222 COVID-19 vaccine (dated by TCRdb to the early 2020s). Reading the label with the study, this specimen's time point is: baseline before first vaccination. Libraries came from the immunoSEQ multiplex PCR assay. TCRdb stores this immuneACCESS table with in-frame sequences only. Part of the clones is absent; in the studies checked, under half of the shortfall reflects unresolved V genes, and no reason is known for the rest. Within this sample are over 100,000 clones, with 87% of them counted one time only. The ten most abundant clones make up 4.5% to 5.5% of the sample. This material consisted of peripheral blood, taken on day 0 of AZD1222 vaccination. The source is an adult in good health.

The chain carries TRBV6-2 or TRBV6-3 and TRBJ2-6; D might be TRBD2 (6 bases). CDR1 and CDR2 (germline): MNHEY, SVGEGT. V dropped 4 bases and J dropped 4 bases, with 8 bases sitting between them. The CDR3 totals 14 residues. The CDR3, as DNA: TGTGCCAGCAGTTCCGCGGGAGGGGCCAACGTCCTGACTTTC. Amino acids: CASSSAGGANVLTF.

The chain combines TRBV5-4 with TRBJ1-5; D remains unclear. Per the germline V gene, CDR1 is SGHNT and CDR2 is YYREEE (reference sequence). The CDR3 has 16 amino acids. Trimming took 4 bases from V and 0 from J, leaving 14 bases between them. The CDR3 reads CASSPGRKNSNQPQHF. CDR3 DNA: TGTGCCAGCAGCCCCGGACGTAAAAATAGCAATCAGCCCCAGCATTTT.

The sample holds a few counts of this clone. The V and J genes are TRBV5-1 and TRBJ2-1; weak D call: TRBD2 (6 bases). The CDR3 totals 15 residues. CDR1 and CDR2 (germline): SGHRS, YFSETQ. V was cut by 1 base and J by 5 bases, with 13 bases left in between. In nucleotides, the CDR3 is TGCGCCAGCAGCTTGATCCCTGGAGGGGACAATGAGCAGTTCTTC. It is translated as CASSLIPGGDNEQFF.

The V call is TRBV5-1, the J call TRBJ1-6; TRBD1 aligns across 10 bases. Germline V gives CDR1 SGHRS, CDR2 YFSETQ. Trimming took 5 bases from V and 7 from J; bases not matched to a gene: 6. The CDR3 is made up of 15 amino acids. CDR3 in DNA: TGCGCCAGCAGGAGGGACAGGGGAACCAATTCACCCCTCCACTTT. This sequence encodes CASRRDRGTNSPLHF.

CDR3 bases: TGTGCCAGCACCCGGGGCTCTGGAAACACCATATATTTT. It specifies CASTRGSGNTIYF. The V and J genes are TRBV2 and TRBJ1-3; no definite D call. Germline V gene data show CDR1 as SNHLY and CDR2 as FYNNEI. CDR3 length: 13 amino acids. Trimming removed 7 bases at V and 0 bases at J, with 7 bases between.

This clone came up a few times. V and J are TRBV10-3 and TRBJ1-5; 8 bases line up with TRBD1. The J segment lost 2 bases and the V segment lost 10 bases, leaving 7 bases of the junction unmatched. Germline CDR1 is ENHRY and CDR2 is SYGVKD. This CDR3 has 14 amino acids. CDR3 nucleotide sequence: TGTGCCACCAAAGAGACAGGGGGCAATCAGCCCCAGCATTTT. Its protein product is CATKETGGNQPQHF.

The V and J genes are TRBV2 and TRBJ2-7; D remains unclear. This CDR3 spans 14 amino acids. CDR1 and CDR2 from the germline V gene are SNHLY and FYNNEI. The V gene lost 7 bases and the J gene lost 2 bases, with 15 bases spanning the gap. The CDR3, as DNA: TGTGCCAGCACCACTCAGCCAGCCGCCTACGAGCAGTACTTC. Translation gives CASTTQPAAYEQYF. The full variable domain, completed using reference TRBV2 and TRBJ2-7, is EPEVTQTPSHQVTQMGQEVILRCVPISNHLYFYWYRQILGQKVEFLVSFYNNEISEKSEIFDDQFSVERPDGSNFTLKIRSTKLEDSAMYFCASTTQPAAYEQYFGPGTRLTVT.

V usage is TRBV7-9 and J usage is TRBJ1-1, with TRBD1 matching 8 bases. The CDR3 is made up of 14 amino acids. The germline CDR1 and CDR2 sequences are SEHNR and FQNEAQ (reference sequence). The V and J ends lost 5 bases and 5 bases, in that order; junction bases with no gene match: 7. The CDR3, as DNA: TGTGCCAGCAGCCCCAGACAGGGGATGACTGAAGCTTTCTTT. Its translation: CASSPRQGMTEAFF. Variable domain in full (rest from reference TRBV7-9 and TRBJ1-1): DTGVSQNPRHKITKRGQNVTFRCDPISEHNRLYWYRQTLGQGPEFLTYFQNEAQLEKSRLLSDRFSAERPKGSFSTLEIQRTEQGDSAMYLCASSPRQGMTEAFFGQGTRLTVV.

V usage is TRBV9 and J usage is TRBJ1-2; D is ambiguous. Trimming cost V 0 bases and J 4 bases, with 10 bases left between them. The CDR3 consists of 14 residues. Germline values: CDR1 SGDLS, CDR2 YYNGEE. As DNA, the CDR3 is TGTGCCAGCAGCGTAGGACATGAATCCTATGGCTACACCTTC. This translates into CASSVGHESYGYTF.

V and J are TRBV7-2 and TRBJ1-4, with a weak D call TRBD1 (5 bases). V lost 2 bases and J lost 0, with 7 bases in between. Germline CDR1 and CDR2: SGHTA and FQGNSA. The CDR3 is made up of 15 amino acids. CDR3 in amino acids: CASSLSQATNEKLFF. The CDR3 nucleotides read TGTGCCAGCAGCTTATCACAGGCAACTAATGAAAAACTGTTTTTT.

J is TRBJ1-2 and V is TRBV28, with TRBD1 identical over 7 bases. J was trimmed by 5 bases and V by 5 bases; bases with no gene match: 11. This CDR3 comprises 15 residues. Per germline, CDR1 MDHEN and CDR2 SYDVKM. The CDR3 sequence is CASSGPPGQTYGYTF. The CDR3 DNA is TGTGCCAGCAGTGGGCCCCCGGGACAGACTTATGGCTACACCTTC.

The gene calls are TRBV15 and TRBJ2-5; D unclear. The CDR3 spans 13 residues. Trimming removed 4 bases from V and 2 bases from J, with 8 bases in between. Germline V lookup: CDR1 LNHNV, CDR2 YYDKDF (reference sequence). CDR3 sequence: CATSTEEQETQYF. CDR3 DNA: TGTGCCACCAGCACGGAAGAACAAGAGACCCAGTACTTC.

V gene TRBV14 combines with J gene TRBJ1-1, with D unclear. V lost 0 bases and J lost 8, with 10 bases in between. This CDR3 contains 13 residues. In germline, CDR1 is SGHDN, CDR2 FVKESK. The CDR3 sequence is CASSQDNSPEAFF. The CDR3 region has the DNA TGTGCCAGCAGCCAAGATAACAGTCCGGAAGCTTTCTTT.

The chain employs TRBV5-1 and TRBJ1-6; a weak D match, TRBD1 (5 bases). This CDR3 comprises 14 residues. Trimming took off 3 bases at V and 6 bases at J, with 10 bases between the two ends. CDR1 and CDR2 from the germline V gene are SGHRS and YFSETQ. The CDR3 protein is CASSSGRVNSPLHF. The CDR3 DNA follows: TGCGCCAGCAGCTCGGGACGGGTTAATTCACCCCTCCACTTT.

The chain uses TRBV7-9 and TRBJ2-3; 11 bases align to TRBD2. The germline gives CDR1 SEHNR, CDR2 FQNEAQ (reference sequence). The CDR3 length is 18 residues. V was pared by 4 bases and J by 0 bases, with 9 bases of the junction left unmatched. The CDR3 sequence: CASSSRLAGGFSTDTQYF. In DNA, the CDR3 is TGTGCCAGCAGCTCCAGGCTAGCGGGAGGTTTCAGCACAGATACGCAGTATTTT.

In this sample, this clone turned up once. The rearrangement links TRBV11-2 to TRBJ2-3; D unresolved. Trimming pared 1 base from V and 8 bases from J, leaving 10 bases between. CDR1 is SGHAT and CDR2 is FQNNGV in the germline V gene. The CDR3 runs to 13 residues. In DNA form, the CDR3 reads TGTGCCAGCAGCTTAGGGGGAATTCCTACGCAGTATTTT. This sequence encodes CASSLGGIPTQYF. The complete variable domain, with remaining parts taken from reference TRBV11-2 and TRBJ2-3, reads EAGVAQSPRYKIIEKRQSVAFWCNPISGHATLYWYQQILGQGPKLLIQFQNNGVVDDSQLPKDRFSAERLKGVDSTLKIQPAKLEDSAVYLCASSLGGIPTQYFGPGTRLTVL.

The V call is TRBV2, the J call TRBJ2-5, with 9 bases fitting TRBD1. This CDR3 has 15 amino acids. Looked up from germline, CDR1 is SNHLY and CDR2 is FYNNEI. V shed 5 bases, J shed 4 bases, and the junction held 8 bases outside the gene matches. In nucleotides, the CDR3 is TGTGCCAGCAGTAGCCAGACAGGGGGATTAGAGACCCAGTACTTC. It translates to CASSSQTGGLETQYF.

V usage is TRBV27 and J usage is TRBJ2-1, with a weak D call TRBD1 (5 bases). Trimming removed 1 base at V and 8 bases at J, with 18 bases between. Germline lookup yields CDR1 MNHEY and CDR2 SMNVEV (reference sequence). The CDR3 contains 16 residues. The CDR3 DNA reads TGTGCCAGCAGTTTATTGGACCCAGGGCGTAGTGATGAGCAGTTCTTC. It codes for CASSLLDPGRSDEQFF.